This T cell receptor beta chain came from a study of blood T cell repertoires in COVID-19. Overall study: Spain, Italy and the United States supplied samples that represented acute and convalescent COVID-19. T cells, B-cell-depleted T cells, or PBMCs supplied cDNA or gDNA.

In the original processing: Reference gene primer amplification gave estimated nucleated cell counts. Only in-frame clones appear in the TCRdb table, and some are missing; sequencing was by immunoSEQ multiplex PCR. The DNA gave D and trimming, while V, J and clone size come from that table. The sample has about 76,000 clones; about nine tenths are singletons. The CDR3 length is 16 residues. Per the germline V gene, CDR1 is SGHRS and CDR2 is YFSETQ. Between the trimmed V and J ends, which lost 3 bases and 6 bases, there was a span of 18 bases. Sequencing used peripheral blood. This chain joins TRBV5-1 and TRBJ2-2, with D possibly being TRBD1 (6 bases). This clonotype was sampled from a woman aged 80 or over with active or convalescent COVID-19. CDR3 DNA: TGCGCCAGCAGCTCCTCAGACAGGTCTACACCCGGGGAGCTGTTTTTT. Encoded protein: CASSSSDRSTPGELFF.